Listed here is a single TCR beta chain. The antigen remains unidentified. This sample was included in a study of T cell repertoires in cytomegalovirus infection. Looking at the study overall: Recently identified HLA-C-restricted CMV epitopes were used, and well-studied HLA-B-restricted CMV epitopes were used as well. Matching HLA type, along with CMV infection, was indicated by public TCR beta signatures.

MiXCR, run by TCRdb on the reads, gives a single entry per CDR3 protein. Of 250,000 to 300,000 distinct CDR3 sequences in the sample, about 20% were seen once. Unmatched junction bases numbered 9, after V lost 4 bases and J lost 4 bases. The CDR3 runs 16 residues. CDR1 is MGHRA and CDR2 is YSYEKL in the germline V gene. This TCR derives from a human donor in good health (CMV status not recorded). Some clones in this sample may be carry-over from other donors' samples. The sequencing used cultured PBMCs, collected from culture after CMV antigen stimulation. The chain uses TRBV4-1 and TRBJ2-1, with 8 bases matching TRBD2. The CDR3 region is CASSPFAGGPYNEQFF. CDR3 nucleotide sequence: TGCGCCAGCAGCCCCTTTGCGGGAGGCCCTTACAATGAGCAGTTCTTC.